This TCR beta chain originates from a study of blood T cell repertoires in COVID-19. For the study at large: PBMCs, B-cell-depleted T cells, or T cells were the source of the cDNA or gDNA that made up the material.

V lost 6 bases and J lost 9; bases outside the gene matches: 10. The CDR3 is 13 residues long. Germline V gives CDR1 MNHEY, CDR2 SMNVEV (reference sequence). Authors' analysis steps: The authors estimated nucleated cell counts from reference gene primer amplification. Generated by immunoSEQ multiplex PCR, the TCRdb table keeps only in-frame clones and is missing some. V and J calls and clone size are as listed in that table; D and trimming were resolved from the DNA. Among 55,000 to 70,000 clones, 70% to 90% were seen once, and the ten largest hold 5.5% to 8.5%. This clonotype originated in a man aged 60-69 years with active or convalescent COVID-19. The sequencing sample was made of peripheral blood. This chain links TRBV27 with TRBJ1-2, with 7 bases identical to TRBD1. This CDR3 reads CASSPGKGASYTF. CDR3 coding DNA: TGTGCCAGCAGCCCAGGGAAGGGGGCCAGCTACACCTTC.